What follows are 25 T cell receptor beta chains derived from one specimen sequenced in a study of blood T cell repertoires in COVID-19. Sequencing was performed with immunoSEQ multiplex PCR; in TCRdb, only in-frame clones are kept and a portion is missing. Here the sample spans around 130,000 clones, 85% being singletons. Sequences were obtained from peripheral blood. Source of these receptors: a human donor in a cohort sampled during active COVID-19.

The chain joins TRBV12-3 or TRBV12-4 to TRBJ1-1, with TRBD1 matching 8 bases. J was trimmed by 0 bases and V by 6 bases; bases with no gene match: 0. The CDR3 is 13 amino acids. Here the CDR3 reads CASRGQVNTEAFF. CDR3 in DNA: TGTGCCAGCAGGGGACAGGTGAACACTGAAGCTTTCTTT.

The genes are TRBV6-6 and TRBJ1-4; 9 bases map to TRBD1. The CDR3 contains 15 residues. Germline V gene data show CDR1 as MNHNY and CDR2 as SVGAGI (reference sequence). Trimming cost V 6 bases and J 8 bases; bases outside gene matches: 10. CDR3 in DNA: TGTGCCAGCAGGACCCATGGGACAGGGATCGAAAAACTGTTTTTT. Translated, it gives CASRTHGTGIEKLFF.

The V call is TRBV10-2, the J call TRBJ1-2; D gene ambiguous. Trimming removed 10 bases from V and 0 bases from J, with 9 bases in between. The CDR3 is made up of 12 amino acids. CDR1 and CDR2 from the germline V gene are WSHSY and SAAADI. In nucleotides, the CDR3 is TGCGCCACCTACCACGCTAACTATGGCTACACCTTC. Translation gives CATYHANYGYTF.

This clone was detected a few times. The chain employs TRBV4-3 and TRBJ2-1; TRBD2 matches 8 bases. Trimming removed 0 bases from V and 2 bases from J; junction bases left unmatched: 3. The germline V gene has CDR1 LGHNA and CDR2 YSLEER. This CDR3 is built from 16 residues. CDR3 DNA: TGCGCCAGCAGCCAAGATGGTAGCGGGACCTACAATGAGCAGTTCTTC. Encoded protein: CASSQDGSGTYNEQFF.

The chain joins TRBV5-4 to TRBJ2-2; 10 bases align to TRBD1. CDR1 is SGHNT, CDR2 YYREEE, per germline (reference sequence). The CDR3 is made up of 15 amino acids. Trimming at V came to 4 bases and at J to 4 bases, leaving 4 bases not matched to a gene. The CDR3 DNA follows: TGTGCCAGCAGCGAAGACAGGGGGCGCACCGGGGAGCTGTTTTTT. It codes for CASSEDRGRTGELFF. Together with reference TRBV5-4 and TRBJ2-2, the CDR3 gives the full variable domain: ETGVTQSPTHLIKTRGQQVTLRCSSQSGHNTVSWYQQALGQGPQFIFQYYREEENGRGNFPPRFSGLQFPNYSSELNVNALELDDSALYLCASSEDRGRTGELFFGEGSRLTVL.

The chain recombines TRBV27 with TRBJ2-2, with TRBD2 identical over 10 bases. Unmatched junction bases numbered 6, after V lost 0 bases and J lost 5 bases. CDR1 is MNHEY, CDR2 SMNVEV, per germline (reference sequence). This CDR3 comprises 17 residues. The CDR3 region is CASSLSGLAGVTGELFF. DNA for the CDR3: TGTGCCAGCAGTTTATCAGGGCTAGCGGGGGTTACCGGGGAGCTGTTTTTT.

This chain uses TRBV4-3 with TRBJ2-3; a possible D gene is TRBD2 (7 bases). The CDR3 is 17 amino acids. The germline gives CDR1 LGHNA, CDR2 YSLEER. V was shortened by 0 bases and J by 4 bases, with 17 bases between the two germline ends. CDR3 residues: CASSQDGTGGHADTQYF. The CDR3 nucleotides read TGCGCCAGCAGCCAAGATGGTACGGGGGGCCATGCAGATACGCAGTATTTT.

This clone was picked up a small number of times. This chain links TRBV11-2 with TRBJ1-1, with a possible D match to TRBD1 (5 bases). This CDR3 contains 14 residues. V lost 6 bases to trimming and J lost 1 base, with 12 bases between them. CDR1 is SGHAT and CDR2 is FQNNGV in the germline V gene. CDR3 DNA: TGTGCCAGCAGACCCCAGGGTTGGAACACTGAAGCTTTCTTT. This gives the protein CASRPQGWNTEAFF.

Only one count was recorded for this clone. The chain links TRBV5-1 to TRBJ2-1, with 9 bases lining up with TRBD1. The V gene end was trimmed by 0 bases and the J gene end by 0 bases; junction bases not matched to a gene: 1. Per germline, CDR1 SGHRS and CDR2 YFSETQ. This CDR3 spans 16 amino acids. The CDR3 reads CASSLEGQGSYNEQFF. The CDR3 DNA reads as TGCGCCAGCAGCTTGGAGGGACAGGGCTCCTACAATGAGCAGTTCTTC.

V usage is TRBV9 and J usage is TRBJ1-2; no firm D call. This CDR3 comprises 13 residues. The ends were cut back, 3 bases at V and 3 bases at J, with 9 bases in the middle. CDR1 is SGDLS, CDR2 YYNGEE, per germline. CDR3 sequence (DNA): TGTGCCAGCAGCGCTAACGTGGACTATGGCTACACCTTC. Translation gives CASSANVDYGYTF.

The chain combines TRBV12-1 with TRBJ2-7; the D segment call TRBD2 is taken from the table without a DNA check. TRBV12-1 is classified as a pseudogene. The CDR3 has 13 amino acids. CDR3 DNA: TGTGCCAGCAGCCCGAAAGCGGCCTACGAGCAGTACGTC. Protein: CASSPKAAYEQYV.

The CDR3 DNA reads TGTGCCAGCAGTCGGAACAGGGGGAACTATGGCTACACCTTC. Translating it yields CASSRNRGNYGYTF. The rearrangement uses TRBV6-2 or TRBV6-3 and TRBJ1-2, with 8 bases identical to TRBD1. J was trimmed by 2 bases and V by 5 bases; bases with no gene match: 4. This CDR3 contains 14 residues. CDR1 and CDR2 from the germline V gene are MNHEY and SVGEGT.

The chain carries TRBV18 and TRBJ1-1; D not resolved. Germline values: CDR1 KGHSH, CDR2 LQKENI. The ends were cut back, 3 bases at V and 3 bases at J, with 8 bases in the middle. The CDR3 totals 13 residues. The CDR3 sequence: CASSPLGDTEAFF. Here the CDR3 DNA reads TGTGCCAGCTCACCCCTCGGGGACACTGAAGCTTTCTTT.

This clone is a singleton in its sample. The genes are TRBV15 and TRBJ2-1, with 11 bases matching TRBD2. This CDR3 is built from 16 residues. CDR1 is LNHNV and CDR2 is YYDKDF in the germline V gene (reference sequence). V dropped 0 bases and J dropped 6; count of bases not matched to a gene: 4. The CDR3 protein is CATSRDVLAGGNEQFF. The CDR3 DNA follows: TGTGCCACCAGCAGAGATGTCCTAGCGGGGGGCAATGAGCAGTTCTTC.

V usage is TRBV6-4 and J usage is TRBJ2-1; tentative D call: TRBD1 (8 bases). In germline, CDR1 is MRHNA, CDR2 SNTAGT. CDR3 length: 14 amino acids. V lost 5 bases and J 7 bases, leaving 15 bases between the germline ends. The CDR3 protein is CASSITGGVNEQFF. As DNA, the CDR3 is TGTGCCAGCAGTATAACAGGGGGGGTAAATGAGCAGTTCTTC.

V gene TRBV7-2 combines with J gene TRBJ1-5, with 7 positions matching TRBD1. Trimming cost V 2 bases and J 9 bases; bases outside gene matches: 4. This CDR3 is built from 13 residues. CDR1 is SGHTA and CDR2 is FQGNSA in the germline V gene. The CDR3 DNA is TGTGCCAGCAGCTTAACAGGGGCCGGGCCCCAGCATTTT. It yields the protein CASSLTGAGPQHF.

This clone was seen more than once but under ten times. The V and J genes are TRBV30 and TRBJ1-5, with TRBD1 identical over 8 bases. The CDR3 has 13 residues. V trimming: 7 bases; J trimming: 2 bases; junction bases outside the gene matches: 4. CDR1 and CDR2 (germline): GTSNPN, SVGIG (reference sequence). CDR3 in amino acids: CASATGGNQPQHF. The CDR3 DNA is TGTGCCTCTGCGACAGGGGGCAATCAGCCCCAGCATTTT.

The gene calls are TRBV12-3 or TRBV12-4 and TRBJ2-7; maybe TRBD2 (6 bases). The V gene lost 5 bases and the J gene lost 3 bases, with 11 bases spanning the gap. The CDR3 has 13 residues. CDR3 region: CASSPGLHYEQYV. CDR3 nucleotides: TGTGCCAGCAGTCCGGGACTTCACTACGAGCAGTACGTC.

The rearrangement uses TRBV6-2 or TRBV6-3 and TRBJ2-1; 10 nucleotides align to TRBD1. Germline V gene data show CDR1 as MNHEY and CDR2 as SVGEGT. V lost 5 bases to trimming and J lost 10 bases; unmatched junction nucleotides: 11. The CDR3 length is 15 residues. The CDR3 coding sequence is TGTGCCAGCAGTAAGGACGGGACAGGGGTTAGCGAGCAGTTCTTC. It is translated as CASSKDGTGVSEQFF.

The chain has TRBV19 and TRBJ1-1; 7 bases agree with TRBD1. In germline, CDR1 is LNHDA, CDR2 SQIVND (reference sequence). This CDR3 is built from 14 residues. With V trimmed by 6 bases and J by 8 bases, 12 bases remained unmatched. The CDR3 DNA follows: TGTGCCAGTAGGCATACCGGGACAGTGGCCGAAGCTTTCTTT. It yields the protein CASRHTGTVAEAFF.

The chain is built from TRBV27 and TRBJ1-2, with 7 bases fitting TRBD1. CDR3 length: 13 residues. The germline V gene has CDR1 MNHEY and CDR2 SMNVEV (reference sequence). With 6 bases clipped from V and 6 bases from J, the junction kept 7 bases outside the gene matches. CDR3 DNA: TGTGCCAGCAGCCCGGGACAGCGACATGGCTACACCTTC. Translation gives CASSPGQRHGYTF.

The genes are TRBV6-1 and TRBJ1-3; 10 positions match TRBD1. CDR1 is MNHNS, CDR2 SASEGT, per germline. V shed 4 bases, J shed 2 bases, and the junction held 5 bases outside the gene matches. This CDR3 has 16 amino acids. CDR3: CASSASGQGTGNTIYF. The CDR3 DNA sequence: TGTGCCAGCAGTGCCTCGGGACAGGGGACTGGAAACACCATATATTTT.

The genes are TRBV9 and TRBJ2-6, with 9 bases fitting TRBD1. This CDR3 has 17 amino acids. The germline V gene encodes CDR1 SGDLS and CDR2 YYNGEE. V gave up 4 bases and J gave up 4 bases; unmatched junction bases: 9. For the CDR3, the DNA is TGTGCCAGCAGCCGTAGGGGGGACAGGGCCGGGGCCAACGTCCTGACTTTC. Protein: CASSRRGDRAGANVLTF.

The chain uses TRBV7-9 and TRBJ2-5; 7 nucleotides line up with TRBD2. Germline V gene data show CDR1 as SEHNR and CDR2 as FQNEAQ (reference sequence). CDR3 length equals 16 residues. The V gene end was trimmed by 3 bases and the J gene end by 7 bases; junction bases not matched to a gene: 14. The CDR3, as DNA: TGTGCCAGCAGCTTTGACGTGGAAGCGGGACGGGGGACCCAGTACTTC. Its protein is CASSFDVEAGRGTQYF. Based on the CDR3 plus reference TRBV7-9 and TRBJ2-5, the full variable domain is DTGVSQNPRHKITKRGQNVTFRCDPISEHNRLYWYRQTLGQGPEFLTYFQNEAQLEKSRLLSDRFSAERPKGSFSTLEIQRTEQGDSAMYLCASSFDVEAGRGTQYFGPGTRLLVL.

CDR3 DNA sequence: TGTGCCAGCAGCTTAAATGGGAGAGGGGAAAAACTGTTTTTT. The encoded protein is CASSLNGRGEKLFF. The gene calls are TRBV7-2 and TRBJ1-4; D uncertain. V lost 2 bases, J lost 8 bases, and 12 bases lay in between. Germline-derived CDR1 and CDR2 are SGHTA and FQGNSA. The CDR3 is made up of 14 amino acids. The variable domain in full, completed from reference TRBV7-2 and TRBJ1-4, reads GAGVSQSPSNKVTEKGKDVELRCDPISGHTALYWYRQSLGQGLEFLIYFQGNSAPDKSGLPSDRFSAERTGGSVSTLTIQRTQQEDSAVYLCASSLNGRGEKLFFGSGTQLSVL.